Here is one T cell receptor (beta chain) with its context. Produced via immunoSEQ multiplex PCR; TCRdb's table is partial and in-frame only. In the table there are approximately 100,000 clones, 80% to 90% of which are singletons. This entry belongs to a study of control samples from healthy donors and cancer patients. CDR1 SGHNT and CDR2 YENEEA come from the germline V gene. The CDR3 length is 14 residues. Trimming removed 4 bases at V and 2 bases at J, with 11 bases between. What was sequenced was blood. This clonotype was obtained from a man under 40 in good health. The rearrangement joins TRBV11-3 to TRBJ1-2; TRBD1 might be the D (6 bases). The CDR3 DNA is TGTGCCAGCAGCTCTAACAGGGAAAACTATGGCTACACCTTC. Its translation is CASSSNRENYGYTF.